This T cell receptor beta chain is drawn from a study of CD8+CD57+ T cells in acquired aplastic anemia. TCR beta VDJ combinations and CDR3 sequences were profiled from genomic DNA. TCRdb called the reads again in MiXCR, with one record for every CDR3 protein. The sample records some 180,000 distinct CDR3 sequences, around 50% being singletons. Trimming took 0 bases from V and 2 from J, leaving 11 bases between them. Germline CDR1 LGHDT, CDR2 YNNKEL (reference sequence). The CDR3 is made up of 17 amino acids. Overall study findings and caveats: Patients and controls had CD8+ Simpson's diversity values that were not significantly distinct. Overlap between patients and controls comprised 25 to 30 CD8+ CDR3 sequences.

Patients who underwent sequencing had shown CD8+CD57+ cell expansion by flow cytometry. Among the patients, none had received any therapy at the time of blood sampling. About this clonotype itself: Its antigen is currently unknown.

The chain uses TRBV3-1 and TRBJ2-6; a weak D match, TRBD1 (6 bases). The TCR originated in a human donor with aplastic anemia. The sequencing input was sorted CD4+, CD8+, or CD8+CD57+ T cells (not recorded which) from PBMCs. The CDR3 sequence is CASSQEYRVAGANVLTF. The CDR3 bases are TGTGCCAGCAGCCAAGAGTACAGGGTGGCTGGGGCCAACGTCCTGACTTTC.